This entry lists 27 T cell receptor beta chains sequenced from one sample in a study of blood T cells in healthy people across ages. It was with a sample-barcoded 5' primer and a J-beta primer mix that a second PCR of roughly 7 to 12 cycles was run. MiXCR, applied by TCRdb to the 5' RACE reads, yields one record per CDR3 protein. The table has 870,000 or so distinct CDR3 sequences, 29% seen once; the top ten hold 17%. The sequencing sample was made of blood. These receptors were collected from a woman aged 80 or over in good health.

As regards this clonotype: A much larger clone differs from this one at a single base, so this may be a read error. V is TRBV2 and J is TRBJ2-3; D might be TRBD1 or TRBD2, each matching 5 bases. Trimming pared 8 bases from V and 0 bases from J, leaving 12 bases between. Germline CDR1 SNHLY, CDR2 FYNNEI. CDR3 size: 14 residues. The CDR3 region is CASLRGGSTDTQYF. The CDR3 bases are TGTGCCAGCCTTAGGGGCGGGAGCACAGATACGCAGTATTTT. Supplemented by reference TRBV2 and TRBJ2-3, the full variable domain reads EPEVTQTPSHQVTQMGQEVILRCVPISNHLYFYWYRQILGQKVEFLVSFYNNEISEKSEIFDDQFSVERPDGSNFTLKIRSTKLEDSAMYFCASLRGGSTDTQYFGPGTRLTVL.

This clonotype was seen a few times. V gene TRBV14 combines with J gene TRBJ2-2; D tentatively fits TRBD1 or TRBD2 (5 bases each). V was shortened by 4 bases and J by 8 bases, with 14 bases between the two germline ends. From germline, CDR1 is SGHDN and CDR2 FVKESK. CDR3 length equals 14 residues. The CDR3 region is CASSLRGARGELFF. CDR3 DNA sequence: TGTGCCAGCAGCCTACGGGGCGCTCGGGGGGAGCTGTTTTTT.

V gene TRBV29-1 combines with J gene TRBJ2-3; D is ambiguous. The V end lost 6 bases, the J end lost 6 bases, and 16 bases lay between the germline ends. CDR3 size: 13 residues. CDR1 is SQVTM, CDR2 ANQGSEA, per germline. CDR3 in amino acids: CSVTGQIGDTQYF. As DNA, the CDR3 is TGCAGCGTGACTGGGCAGATCGGGGATACGCAGTATTTT.

The genes are TRBV2 and TRBJ2-1; perhaps TRBD1 as D (5 bases). Germline-derived CDR1 and CDR2 are SNHLY and FYNNEI. V was cut by 0 bases and J by 5 bases, with 11 bases left in between. This CDR3 spans 15 amino acids. The CDR3 nucleotides read TGTGCCAGCAGTGAAGCTTTAGACAGAGACAATGAGCAGTTCTTC. Protein product: CASSEALDRDNEQFF.

In its sample, this clonotype was seen many times. This rearrangement joins TRBV20-1 to TRBJ1-2; maybe TRBD1 (5 bases). Trimming left V 6 bases short and J 4 bases short, with 18 bases between. This CDR3 comprises 14 residues. CDR1 is DFQATT and CDR2 is SNEGSKA in the germline V gene (reference sequence). CDR3 protein: CSATDRRRAYGYTF. CDR3 in DNA: TGCAGTGCGACCGACAGACGGAGAGCCTATGGCTACACCTTC.

This clonotype has ten or more counts. The chain is built from TRBV20-1 and TRBJ2-5; TRBD2 matches 15 bases. This CDR3 is built from 15 residues. V gave up 3 bases and J gave up 2 bases; unmatched junction bases: 1. The germline gives CDR1 DFQATT, CDR2 SNEGSKA (reference sequence). The CDR3 DNA follows: TGCAGTGCTAGTGGGACTAGCGGGGGGCAAGAGACCCAGTACTTC. Its translation: CSASGTSGGQETQYF.

This chain joins TRBV12-3 or TRBV12-4 and TRBJ1-1; 8 bases are shared with TRBD1. J was trimmed by 5 bases and V by 5 bases; bases with no gene match: 4. The CDR3 contains 13 residues. The CDR3 is CASSRTGLTEAFF. The CDR3 DNA is TGTGCCAGCAGTCGGACAGGGTTGACTGAAGCTTTCTTT.

This clonotype was seen repeatedly, ten times or more. V usage is TRBV4-1 and J usage is TRBJ2-1; 10 bases line up with TRBD1. J gave up 15 bases and V 1 base, and 9 bases lay outside the gene matches. This CDR3 region has 14 residues. Germline CDR1 MGHRA, CDR2 YSYEKL. The DNA for the CDR3 is TGCGCCAGCAGCCAAGTGACCGGGACAGGGGTCTCGTTCTTC. Protein product: CASSQVTGTGVSFF.

Remarks on this clonotype: A clone one base away is much larger, so this may be a read error. The chain links TRBV6-5 to TRBJ2-1, with a tentative D call TRBD2 (5 bases). This CDR3 is 16 amino acids long. CDR1 and CDR2 from the germline V gene are MNHEY and SVGAGI. The CDR3 DNA reads TGTGCCAGCAGTCTTCAGAGGACGGGGTGGTACAATGAGCAGTGCTTC. Translating it yields CASSLQRTGWYNEQCF.

This clonotype came up a few times. J is TRBJ1-6 and V is TRBV2; 8 bases align to TRBD1. Germline V lookup: CDR1 SNHLY, CDR2 FYNNEI. This CDR3 has 16 residues. The V gene end was trimmed by 6 bases and the J gene end by 0 bases; junction bases not matched to a gene: 4. The CDR3 nucleotides read TGTGCCAGCAGGAGACAGGGGAGCTCCTATAATTCACCCCTCCACTTT. Protein product: CASRRQGSSYNSPLHF.

The gene calls are TRBV6-6 and TRBJ2-2; D unclear. There are 12 residues in the CDR3. The ends were cut back, 6 bases at V and 8 bases at J, with 10 bases in the middle. CDR1 and CDR2 from the germline V gene are MNHNY and SVGAGI (reference sequence). CDR3 nucleotides: TGTGCCAGCAGGGTGGACCCAGGGGAGCTGTTTTTT. It encodes CASRVDPGELFF.

The chain joins TRBV25-1 to TRBJ1-6; possible D gene TRBD1, 6 bases. The CDR3 spans 16 residues. Germline V gene data show CDR1 as MGHDK and CDR2 as SYGVNS. V lost 4 bases and J 6 bases, leaving 16 bases between the germline ends. The CDR3 loop is CASSGGGLWANSPLHF. CDR3 DNA sequence: TGTGCCAGCAGTGGTGGGGGGCTCTGGGCTAATTCACCCCTCCACTTT.

Turning to this clonotype: Relative to the germline gene, one junction end is altered; a read error may explain this. The chain joins TRBV14 to TRBJ2-3, with TRBD1 identical over 7 bases. The CDR3 is 15 residues long. Germline V lookup: CDR1 SGHDN, CDR2 FVKESK. CDR3 region: CAGSSRQGRTDTQYF. CDR3 sequence (DNA): TGTGCCGGCAGTAGCAGACAGGGCCGCACAGATACGCAGTATTTT.

This chain links TRBV7-2 with TRBJ2-7; no reliable D call. The J call may be mistaken, given a closer DNA end match to TRBJ2-4. The CDR3 runs to 12 residues. Germline CDR1 and CDR2: SGHTA and FQGNSA. The CDR3 is CASSPNNNIQYF. CDR3 DNA sequence: TGTGCCAGCAGCCCGAACAACAACATTCAGTACTTC.

The table lists this clonotype with a few counts. With a much larger clone just one base away, this may be a read error. The chain combines TRBV7-2 with TRBJ2-3, with a possible D match to TRBD1 (6 bases). The germline CDR1 and CDR2 sequences are SGHTA and FQGNSA. CDR3 length: 14 amino acids. Trimming took off 8 bases at V and 4 bases at J, with 16 bases between the two ends. The CDR3 here is CASHGAGESDTQYF. The DNA for the CDR3 is TGTGCCAGCCACGGGGCAGGGGAGTCAGATACGCAGTATTTT. The full variable domain, completed using reference TRBV7-2 and TRBJ2-3, is GAGVSQSPSNKVTEKGKDVELRCDPISGHTALYWYRQSLGQGLEFLIYFQGNSAPDKSGLPSDRFSAERTGGSVSTLTIQRTQQEDSAVYLCASHGAGESDTQYFGPGTRLTVL.

This clonotype was counted many times. The V gene is TRBV20-1, the J gene TRBJ2-1, with D perhaps matching TRBD2 (5 bases). V dropped 4 bases and J dropped 7 bases, with 17 bases sitting between them. Germline V gene data show CDR1 as DFQATT and CDR2 as SNEGSKA (reference sequence). The CDR3 contains 14 residues. The CDR3 DNA follows: TGCAGTGCTATGGAGGACTTCCGCAGGAATGAGCAGTTCTTC. Its translation is CSAMEDFRRNEQFF.

The chain has TRBV7-2 and TRBJ1-3; unclear D gene. Looked up from germline, CDR1 is SGHTA and CDR2 is FQGNSA. The CDR3 is 15 amino acids. With 1 base removed from V and 4 bases from J, the gap between germline ends came to 11 bases. DNA for the CDR3: TGTGCCAGCAGCTTAGTTGTGGGTTCCGGAAACACCATATATTTT. Translated: CASSLVVGSGNTIYF.

The table lists this clonotype with a count of one. The rearrangement joins TRBV7-9 to TRBJ2-1, with no clear D. Trimming took 5 bases from V and 2 from J, leaving 19 bases between them. The CDR3 covers 17 residues. CDR1 and CDR2 from the germline V gene are SEHNR and FQNEAQ (reference sequence). The CDR3 sequence: CASSTQRSSLTYNEQFF. The CDR3 nucleotides are TGTGCCAGCAGCACGCAACGGTCATCCCTCACCTACAATGAGCAGTTCTTC. The entire variable domain, with the rest obtained from reference TRBV7-9 and TRBJ2-1, is as follows: DTGVSQNPRHKITKRGQNVTFRCDPISEHNRLYWYRQTLGQGPEFLTYFQNEAQLEKSRLLSDRFSAERPKGSFSTLEIQRTEQGDSAMYLCASSTQRSSLTYNEQFFGPGTRLTVL.

The rearrangement links TRBV18 to TRBJ2-2; 9 positions agree with TRBD1. The CDR3 totals 16 residues. Germline V gene data show CDR1 as KGHSH and CDR2 as LQKENI. Trimming at V came to 6 bases and at J to 0 bases, leaving 5 bases not matched to a gene. The DNA of the CDR3 is TGTGCCAGCTCCCGGACAGGGGACGCGAACACCGGGGAGCTGTTTTTT. As protein: CASSRTGDANTGELFF.

In its sample, this clonotype was seen many times. The J gene is TRBJ2-7, the V gene TRBV18; D could derive from TRBD1 or TRBD2 (5 bases each). Trimming pared 3 bases from V and 5 bases from J, leaving 20 bases between. The germline CDR1 and CDR2 sequences are KGHSH and LQKENI. CDR3 length: 16 amino acids. CDR3 sequence: CASSPQSSGTTDEQYF. CDR3 bases: TGTGCCAGCTCACCCCAGTCGTCAGGGACCACCGACGAGCAGTACTTC.

V and J are TRBV5-4 and TRBJ2-5; 8 bases are shared with TRBD2. Trimming cost V 4 bases and J 1 base; bases outside gene matches: 12. The CDR3 consists of 17 residues. Germline values: CDR1 SGHNT, CDR2 YYREEE (reference sequence). The CDR3 sequence: CASSRGRGAGAQETQYF. Written as DNA, the CDR3 is TGTGCCAGCAGCAGGGGACGAGGAGCGGGGGCCCAAGAGACCCAGTACTTC.

This clonotype was seen repeatedly, ten times or more. J is TRBJ2-1 and V is TRBV7-2; 14 nucleotides align to TRBD2. Trimming took 4 bases from V and 2 from J; bases not matched to a gene: 7. The CDR3 consists of 18 residues. Looked up from germline, CDR1 is SGHTA and CDR2 is FQGNSA. CDR3 in amino acids: CASSSSGLAGETYNEQFF. The CDR3 region has the DNA TGTGCCAGCAGCTCCTCGGGACTAGCGGGGGAAACCTACAATGAGCAGTTCTTC.

This clonotype showed up many times. V and J are TRBV6-5 and TRBJ2-1; 7 nucleotides agree with TRBD2. CDR3 length equals 16 residues. After removal of 6 bases from V and 0 bases from J, the junction contained 8 bases not matched to a gene. The V gene's germline CDR1 is MNHEY and CDR2 SVGAGI. CDR3 DNA: TGTGCCAGCAGCTCTAGCGGTCTCAGCTCCTACAATGAGCAGTTCTTC. Amino acid sequence: CASSSSGLSSYNEQFF.

The V and J genes are TRBV7-8 and TRBJ1-3; 12 positions agree with TRBD1. CDR1 is SGHVS, CDR2 FQNEAQ, per germline. CDR3 length equals 15 residues. Germline trimming cut 3 bases from V and 4 bases from J; bases unmatched to any gene: 1. The CDR3 is CASSLGQGAGNTIYF. The CDR3 bases are TGTGCCAGCAGCTTGGGACAGGGGGCCGGAAACACCATATATTTT.

This clonotype was seen many times. CDR3 bases: TGTGCCAGCACCAGGGGGGACGGGGCCAACGTCCTGACTTTC. It is translated as CASTRGDGANVLTF. The chain couples TRBV6-2 or TRBV6-3 to TRBJ2-6; possible D gene TRBD1, 7 bases. Trimming pared 7 bases from V and 4 bases from J, leaving 11 bases between. The CDR3 runs 14 residues. Germline CDR1 and CDR2: MNHEY and SVGEGT.

This clonotype was seen more than once but under ten times. The chain uses TRBV3-1 and TRBJ1-2, with 8 bases matching TRBD1. There are 16 residues in the CDR3. The V gene end was trimmed by 0 bases and the J gene end by 3 bases; junction bases not matched to a gene: 6. In germline, CDR1 is LGHDT, CDR2 YNNKEL (reference sequence). CDR3: CASSQDARGRDYGYTF. The CDR3 DNA is TGTGCCAGCAGCCAAGACGCCAGGGGGCGCGACTATGGCTACACCTTC.

The chain joins TRBV7-2 to TRBJ2-3; 7 positions agree with TRBD2. V lost 2 bases, J lost 3 bases, and 5 bases stayed unmatched. Germline lookup yields CDR1 SGHTA and CDR2 FQGNSA. The CDR3 sequence is 15 residues long. In DNA, the CDR3 is TGTGCCAGCAGCTTACGGGAAGCGGGGACAGATACGCAGTATTTT. Its translation is CASSLREAGTDTQYF. The full variable domain, with the rest looked up from reference TRBV7-2 and TRBJ2-3, is GAGVSQSPSNKVTEKGKDVELRCDPISGHTALYWYRQSLGQGLEFLIYFQGNSAPDKSGLPSDRFSAERTGGSVSTLTIQRTQQEDSAVYLCASSLREAGTDTQYFGPGTRLTVL.